These T cell receptor beta chains were read from a single sample in a study of shared clonotypes between healthy human individuals. Repertoires were generated with immunoSEQ multiplex PCR, while TCRdb's copy carries only in-frame clones and drops some. The sample lists roughly 2,000,000 clones; over 85% were seen once. The sequenced sample consisted of naive CD8+ T cells sorted from blood. These receptors were taken from a man aged 18 to 35 in good health. The CDR3 runs from the conserved cysteine through the conserved F or W. The order of the fields is CDR3 DNA, CDR3 protein, V gene, J gene, CDR3 length, D gene, clone size. A D gene is named only where the DNA matches it firmly. Where a row states a size, it is once, few, many or the class of an expanded clone; other rows omit it.

cdr3_nt: TGTGCCAGCAGTTACGGGACCGAAAACTATGGCTACACCTTC; cdr3_aa: CASSYGTENYGYTF; v_call: TRBV6-6; j_call: TRBJ1-2; cdr3_length: 14; d_call: .; clone_size: .
cdr3_nt: TGTGCCAGCAGCTTAGTCGGGGGAGAAGTTCACTATTCACCCCTCCACTTT; cdr3_aa: CASSLVGGEVHYSPLHF; v_call: TRBV7-9; j_call: TRBJ1-6; cdr3_length: 17; d_call: .; clone_size: .
cdr3_nt: TGTGCCAGCAGCCCCCTAGACGTAGGGCACCCCATTAATGAGCAGTTCTTC; cdr3_aa: CASSPLDVGHPINEQFF; v_call: TRBV7-9; j_call: TRBJ2-1; cdr3_length: 17; d_call: .; clone_size: .
cdr3_nt: TGTGCCAGCAGTGATAGGAACAGACCCTACGAGCAGTACTTC; cdr3_aa: CASSDRNRPYEQYF; v_call: TRBV2; j_call: TRBJ2-7; cdr3_length: 14; d_call: .; clone_size: .
cdr3_nt: TGTGCCAGCATTGACAGGGCTCTAGCCGGGGAGCTGTTTTTT; cdr3_aa: CASIDRALAGELFF; v_call: TRBV2; j_call: TRBJ2-2; cdr3_length: 14; d_call: TRBD1; clone_size: .
cdr3_nt: TGTGCCAGCAGTTTTGTAGGTCAGGGCCTTTACGAGCAGTACTTC; cdr3_aa: CASSFVGQGLYEQYF; v_call: TRBV28; j_call: TRBJ2-7; cdr3_length: 15; d_call: .; clone_size: .
cdr3_nt: TGTGCCAGCAGCTTCAATAGTGAGTTGGGGGTCCACCTTGGCTACACCTTC; cdr3_aa: CASSFNSELGVHLGYTF; v_call: TRBV5-6; j_call: TRBJ1-2; cdr3_length: 17; d_call: .; clone_size: .
cdr3_nt: TGCAGCGATCCACAGGGACGTGGGGCCAACGTCCTGACTTTC; cdr3_aa: CSDPQGRGANVLTF; v_call: TRBV29-1; j_call: TRBJ2-6; cdr3_length: 14; d_call: .; clone_size: .
cdr3_nt: TGTGCCAGCAGCATGGGGGGACAGTTGCCCCACGAGCAGTACTTC; cdr3_aa: CASSMGGQLPHEQYF; v_call: TRBV13; j_call: TRBJ2-7; cdr3_length: 15; d_call: .; clone_size: .
cdr3_nt: TGTGCCAGCAGTTACCCCACAGGGTATGGCTACACCTTC; cdr3_aa: CASSYPTGYGYTF; v_call: TRBV6-5; j_call: TRBJ1-2; cdr3_length: 13; d_call: .; clone_size: .
cdr3_nt: TGTGCCAGCAGCTTGGTTGCGTCCCACAATGAGCAGTTCTTC; cdr3_aa: CASSLVASHNEQFF; v_call: TRBV5-6; j_call: TRBJ2-1; cdr3_length: 14; d_call: .; clone_size: once
cdr3_nt: TGCGCCAGCAGCTTGGCCGCTAGCGGGAGGAACAATGAGCAGTTCTTC; cdr3_aa: CASSLAASGRNNEQFF; v_call: TRBV5-1; j_call: TRBJ2-1; cdr3_length: 16; d_call: TRBD2; clone_size: .
cdr3_nt: TGCGCCAGCAGTGAGGTGCGGGTCGCCTACAATGAGCAGTTCTTC; cdr3_aa: CASSEVRVAYNEQFF; v_call: TRBV10-2; j_call: TRBJ2-1; cdr3_length: 15; d_call: .; clone_size: .
cdr3_nt: TGCGCCAGCAGTTGTGTATTCCTGGGCCTACCAGATACGCAGTATTTT; cdr3_aa: CASSCVFLGLPDTQYF; v_call: TRBV5-1; j_call: TRBJ2-3; cdr3_length: 16; d_call: .; clone_size: .
cdr3_nt: TGTGCCAGCAGCTTCCTTCGGGCGTCGAACACTGAAGCTTTCTTT; cdr3_aa: CASSFLRASNTEAFF; v_call: TRBV5-5; j_call: TRBJ1-1; cdr3_length: 15; d_call: .; clone_size: .
cdr3_nt: TGTGCCAGCAGCCCGGAGAGGGATGGCTACACCTTC; cdr3_aa: CASSPERDGYTF; v_call: TRBV13; j_call: TRBJ1-2; cdr3_length: 12; d_call: .; clone_size: .
cdr3_nt: TGTGCCAGCAGTCTTGACAGGGGATACGAGCAGTACTTC; cdr3_aa: CASSLDRGYEQYF; v_call: TRBV28; j_call: TRBJ2-7; cdr3_length: 13; d_call: TRBD1; clone_size: .